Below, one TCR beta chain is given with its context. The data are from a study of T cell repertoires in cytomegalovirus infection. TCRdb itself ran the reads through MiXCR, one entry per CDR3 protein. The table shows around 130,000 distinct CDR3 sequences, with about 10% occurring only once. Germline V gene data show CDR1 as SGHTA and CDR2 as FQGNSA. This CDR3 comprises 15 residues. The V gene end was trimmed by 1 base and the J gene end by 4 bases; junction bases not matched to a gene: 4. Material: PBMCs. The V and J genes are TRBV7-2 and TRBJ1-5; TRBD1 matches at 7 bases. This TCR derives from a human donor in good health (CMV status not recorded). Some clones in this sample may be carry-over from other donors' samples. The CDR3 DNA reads TGTGCCAGCAGCTTAGTTACAGGGGTTAATCAGCCCCAGCATTTT. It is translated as CASSLVTGVNQPQHF.